The present TCR beta chain was sequenced within a study of blood T cell repertoires in COVID-19. Turning to the study itself: Samples came from the United States, Italy and Spain, spanning acute and convalescent COVID-19. PBMCs, B-cell-depleted T cells, or T cells provided the cDNA or gDNA that made up the material.

Authors' analysis steps: Estimated nucleated cell counts came from reference gene primer amplification. Libraries were prepared by immunoSEQ multiplex PCR; TCRdb keeps only in-frame clonotypes and omits some of them. V and J calls plus clone size are reproduced from that table; the DNA served to infer D and trimming. The table has over 85,000 clones, roughly 80% seen once; the top ten hold 15% to 20%. V was trimmed by 0 bases and J by 0 bases, leaving 6 bases between them. Germline CDR1 and CDR2: LNHNV and YYDKDF (reference sequence). The CDR3 length is 15 residues. Source material: peripheral blood. The sequence was collected from a woman in her sixties with acute or convalescent COVID-19. The chain carries TRBV15 and TRBJ1-3, with D unclear. The CDR3 DNA is TGTGCCACCAGCAGAGATATGAGCTCTGGAAACACCATATATTTT. As protein: CATSRDMSSGNTIYF.